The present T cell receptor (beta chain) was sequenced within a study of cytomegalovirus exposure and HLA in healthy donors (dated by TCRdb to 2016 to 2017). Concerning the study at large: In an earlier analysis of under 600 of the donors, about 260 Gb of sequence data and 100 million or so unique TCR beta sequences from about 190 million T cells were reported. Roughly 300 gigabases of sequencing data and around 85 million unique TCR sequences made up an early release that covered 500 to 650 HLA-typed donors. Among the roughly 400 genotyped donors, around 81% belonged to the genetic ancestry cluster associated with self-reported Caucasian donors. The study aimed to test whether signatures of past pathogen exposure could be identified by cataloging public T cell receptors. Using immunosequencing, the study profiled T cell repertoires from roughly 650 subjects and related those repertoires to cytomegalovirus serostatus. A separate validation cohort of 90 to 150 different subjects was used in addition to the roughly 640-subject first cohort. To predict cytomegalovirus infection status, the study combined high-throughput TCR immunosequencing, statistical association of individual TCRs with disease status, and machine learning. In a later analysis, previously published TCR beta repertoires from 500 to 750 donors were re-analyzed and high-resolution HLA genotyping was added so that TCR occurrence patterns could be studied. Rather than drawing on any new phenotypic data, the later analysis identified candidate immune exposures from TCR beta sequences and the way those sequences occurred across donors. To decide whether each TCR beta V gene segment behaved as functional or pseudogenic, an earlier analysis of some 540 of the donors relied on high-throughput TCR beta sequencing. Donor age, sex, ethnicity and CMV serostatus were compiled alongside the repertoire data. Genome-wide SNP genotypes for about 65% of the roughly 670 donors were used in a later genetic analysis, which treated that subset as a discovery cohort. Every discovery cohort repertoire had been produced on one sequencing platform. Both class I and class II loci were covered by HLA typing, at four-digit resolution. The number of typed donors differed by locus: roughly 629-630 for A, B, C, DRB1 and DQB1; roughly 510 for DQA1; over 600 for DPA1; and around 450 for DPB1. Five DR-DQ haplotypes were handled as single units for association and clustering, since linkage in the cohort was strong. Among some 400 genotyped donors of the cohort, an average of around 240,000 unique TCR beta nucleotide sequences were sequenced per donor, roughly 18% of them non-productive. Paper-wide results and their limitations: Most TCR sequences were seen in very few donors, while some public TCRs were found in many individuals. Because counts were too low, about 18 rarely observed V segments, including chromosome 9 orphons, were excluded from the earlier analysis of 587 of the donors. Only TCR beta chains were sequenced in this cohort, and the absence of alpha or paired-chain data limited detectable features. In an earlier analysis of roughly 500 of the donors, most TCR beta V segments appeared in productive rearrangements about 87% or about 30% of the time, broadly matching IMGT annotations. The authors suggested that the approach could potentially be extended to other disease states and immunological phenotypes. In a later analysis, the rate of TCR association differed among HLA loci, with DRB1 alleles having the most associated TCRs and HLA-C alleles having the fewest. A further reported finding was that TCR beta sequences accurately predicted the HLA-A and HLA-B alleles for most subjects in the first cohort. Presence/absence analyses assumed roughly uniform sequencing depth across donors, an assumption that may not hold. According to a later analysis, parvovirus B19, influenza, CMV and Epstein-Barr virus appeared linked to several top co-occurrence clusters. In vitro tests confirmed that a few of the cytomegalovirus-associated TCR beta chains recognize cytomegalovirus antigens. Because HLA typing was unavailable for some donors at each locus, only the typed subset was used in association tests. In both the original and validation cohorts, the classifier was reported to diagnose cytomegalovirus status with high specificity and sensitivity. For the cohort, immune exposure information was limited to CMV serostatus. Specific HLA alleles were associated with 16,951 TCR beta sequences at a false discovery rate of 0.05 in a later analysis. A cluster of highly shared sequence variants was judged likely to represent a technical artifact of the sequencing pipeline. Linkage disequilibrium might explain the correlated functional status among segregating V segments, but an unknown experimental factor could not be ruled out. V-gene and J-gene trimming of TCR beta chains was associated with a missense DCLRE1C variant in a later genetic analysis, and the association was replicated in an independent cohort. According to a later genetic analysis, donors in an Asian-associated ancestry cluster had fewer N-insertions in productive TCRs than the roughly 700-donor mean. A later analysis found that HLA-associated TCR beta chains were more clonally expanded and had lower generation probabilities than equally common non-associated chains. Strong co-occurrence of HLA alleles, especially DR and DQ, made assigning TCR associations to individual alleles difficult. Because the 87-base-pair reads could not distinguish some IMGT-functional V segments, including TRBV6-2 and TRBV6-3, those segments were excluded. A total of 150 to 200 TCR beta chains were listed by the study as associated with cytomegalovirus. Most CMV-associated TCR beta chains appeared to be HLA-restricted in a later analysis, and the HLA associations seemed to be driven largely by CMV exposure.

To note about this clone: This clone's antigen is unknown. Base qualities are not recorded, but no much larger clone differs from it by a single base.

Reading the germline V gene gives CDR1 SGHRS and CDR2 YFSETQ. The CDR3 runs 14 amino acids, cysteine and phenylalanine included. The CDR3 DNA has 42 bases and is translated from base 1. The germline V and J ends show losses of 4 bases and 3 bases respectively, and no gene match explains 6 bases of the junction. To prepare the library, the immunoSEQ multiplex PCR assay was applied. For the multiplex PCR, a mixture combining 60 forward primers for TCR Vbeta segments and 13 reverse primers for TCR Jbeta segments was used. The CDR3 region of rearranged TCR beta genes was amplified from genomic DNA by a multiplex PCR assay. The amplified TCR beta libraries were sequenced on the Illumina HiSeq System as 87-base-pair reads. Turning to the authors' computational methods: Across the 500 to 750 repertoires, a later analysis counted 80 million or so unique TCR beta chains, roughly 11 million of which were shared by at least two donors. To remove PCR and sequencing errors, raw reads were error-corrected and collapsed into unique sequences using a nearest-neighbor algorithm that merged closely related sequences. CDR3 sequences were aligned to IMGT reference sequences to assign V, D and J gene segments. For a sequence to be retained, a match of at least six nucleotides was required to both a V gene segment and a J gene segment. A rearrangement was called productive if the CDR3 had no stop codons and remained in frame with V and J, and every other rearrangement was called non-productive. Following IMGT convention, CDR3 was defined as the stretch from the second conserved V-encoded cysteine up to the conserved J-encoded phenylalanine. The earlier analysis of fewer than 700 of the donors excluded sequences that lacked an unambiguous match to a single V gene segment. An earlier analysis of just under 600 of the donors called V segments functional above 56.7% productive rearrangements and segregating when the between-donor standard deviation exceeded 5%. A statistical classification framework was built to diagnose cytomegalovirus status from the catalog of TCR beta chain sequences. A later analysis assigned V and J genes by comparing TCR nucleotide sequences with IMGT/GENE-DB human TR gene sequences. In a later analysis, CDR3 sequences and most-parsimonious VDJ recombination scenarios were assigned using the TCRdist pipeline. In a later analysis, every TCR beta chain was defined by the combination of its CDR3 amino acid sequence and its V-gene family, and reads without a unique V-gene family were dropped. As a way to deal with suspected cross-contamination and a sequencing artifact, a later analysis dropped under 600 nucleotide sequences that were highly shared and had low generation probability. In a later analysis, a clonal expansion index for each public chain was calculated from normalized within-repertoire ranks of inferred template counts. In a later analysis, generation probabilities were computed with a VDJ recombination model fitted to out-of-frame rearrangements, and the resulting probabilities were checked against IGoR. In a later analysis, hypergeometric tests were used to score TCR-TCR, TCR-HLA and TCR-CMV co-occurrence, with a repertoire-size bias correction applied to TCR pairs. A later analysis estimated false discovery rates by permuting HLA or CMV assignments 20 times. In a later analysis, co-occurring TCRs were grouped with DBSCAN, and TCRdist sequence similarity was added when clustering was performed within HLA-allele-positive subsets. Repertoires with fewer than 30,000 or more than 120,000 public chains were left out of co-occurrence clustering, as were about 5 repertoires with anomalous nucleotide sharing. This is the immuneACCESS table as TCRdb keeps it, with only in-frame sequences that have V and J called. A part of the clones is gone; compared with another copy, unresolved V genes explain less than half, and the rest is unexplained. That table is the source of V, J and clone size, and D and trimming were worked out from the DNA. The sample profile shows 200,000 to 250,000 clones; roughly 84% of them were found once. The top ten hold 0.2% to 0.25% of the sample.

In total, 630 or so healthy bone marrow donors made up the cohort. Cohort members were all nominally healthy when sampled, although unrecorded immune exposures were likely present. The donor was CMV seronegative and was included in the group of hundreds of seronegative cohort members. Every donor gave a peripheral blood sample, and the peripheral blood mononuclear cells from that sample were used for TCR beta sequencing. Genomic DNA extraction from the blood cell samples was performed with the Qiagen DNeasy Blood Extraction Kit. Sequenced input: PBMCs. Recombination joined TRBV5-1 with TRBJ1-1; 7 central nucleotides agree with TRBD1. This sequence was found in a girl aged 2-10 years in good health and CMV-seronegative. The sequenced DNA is TGCGCCAGCAGCAAAGGCACAGGGGACACTGAAGCTTTCTTT. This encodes CASSKGTGDTEAFF.